This T cell receptor (beta chain) was captured by sequencing in a study of T-cell memory formation after mild COVID-19. Per germline, CDR1 ENHRY and CDR2 SYGVKD. V lost 3 bases and J lost 4, with 4 bases in between. CDR3 length: 12 amino acids. TCR alpha and TCR beta cDNA libraries carrying sample barcodes and UMIs were produced by 5'RACE using constant-segment primers. Each CDR3 protein gets one entry after TCRdb re-called the 5' RACE reads with MiXCR. The sample records 130,000 to 150,000 distinct CDR3 sequences, 19% being singletons. A remark on this clonotype: Its target is not known.

General observations from the study: Cross-reactive memory apparently joined, as some responding clones appeared in pre-infection memory. Among clones peaking at day 37 in the second wave, SARS-CoV-2 specificity remained unconfirmed. Those CD4+ clones that contracted were mainly in CM and EM (CD8+ ones in EMRA).

The sample consisted of PBMCs or a T cell subset sorted from them (not recorded which). This chain uses TRBV10-3 with TRBJ1-5, with D hard to call. The receptor was isolated from an adult woman who had mild COVID-19 (a few samples of this study predate the infection). Cell type and time point are not known. The CDR3 sequence is CAISDRNQPQHF. The DNA for the CDR3 is TGTGCCATCAGTGACAGGAATCAGCCCCAGCATTTT.